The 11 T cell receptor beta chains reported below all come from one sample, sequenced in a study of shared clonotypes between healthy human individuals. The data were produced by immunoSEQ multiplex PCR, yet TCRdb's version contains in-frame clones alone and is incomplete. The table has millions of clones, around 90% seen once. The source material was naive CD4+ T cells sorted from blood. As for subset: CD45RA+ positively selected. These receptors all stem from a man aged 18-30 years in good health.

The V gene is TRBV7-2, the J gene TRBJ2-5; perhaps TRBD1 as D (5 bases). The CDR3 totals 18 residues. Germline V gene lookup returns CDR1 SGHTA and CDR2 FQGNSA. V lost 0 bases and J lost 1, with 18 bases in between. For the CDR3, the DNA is TGTGCCAGCAGCTTAGCGCCCTTGACAGTTAACGTCCAAGAGACCCAGTACTTC. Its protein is CASSLAPLTVNVQETQYF.

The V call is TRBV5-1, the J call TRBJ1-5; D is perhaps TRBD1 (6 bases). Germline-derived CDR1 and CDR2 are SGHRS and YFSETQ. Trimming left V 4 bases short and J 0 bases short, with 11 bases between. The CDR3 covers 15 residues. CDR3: CASSPTGISNQPQHF. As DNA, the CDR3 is TGCGCCAGCAGCCCGACAGGCATTAGCAATCAGCCCCAGCATTTT.

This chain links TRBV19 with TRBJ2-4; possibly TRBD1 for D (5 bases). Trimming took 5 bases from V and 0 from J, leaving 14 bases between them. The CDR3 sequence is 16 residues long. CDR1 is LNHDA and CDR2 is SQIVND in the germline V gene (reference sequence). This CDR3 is CASSVGANLAKNIQYF. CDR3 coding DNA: TGTGCCAGTAGTGTTGGGGCGAACCTAGCCAAAAACATTCAGTACTTC.

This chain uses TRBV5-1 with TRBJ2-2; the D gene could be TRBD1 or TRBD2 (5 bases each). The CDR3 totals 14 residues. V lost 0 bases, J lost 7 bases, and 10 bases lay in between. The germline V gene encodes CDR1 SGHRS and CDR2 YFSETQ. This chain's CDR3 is CASSLGDGGGELFF. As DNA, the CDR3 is TGCGCCAGCAGCTTGGGGGACGGAGGCGGGGAGCTGTTTTTT.

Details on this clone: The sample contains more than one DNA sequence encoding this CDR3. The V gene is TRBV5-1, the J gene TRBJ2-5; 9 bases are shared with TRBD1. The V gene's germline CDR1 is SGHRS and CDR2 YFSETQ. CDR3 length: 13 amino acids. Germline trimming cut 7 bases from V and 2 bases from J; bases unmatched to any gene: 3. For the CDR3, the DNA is TGCGCCAGCTCCGGGACAGGGCAAGAGACCCAGTACTTC. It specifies CASSGTGQETQYF.

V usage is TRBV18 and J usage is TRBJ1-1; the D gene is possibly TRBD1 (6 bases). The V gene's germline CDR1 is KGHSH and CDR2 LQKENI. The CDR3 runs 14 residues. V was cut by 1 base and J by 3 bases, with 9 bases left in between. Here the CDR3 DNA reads TGTGCCAGCTCACCACGGGACACCTACACTGAAGCTTTCTTT. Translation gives CASSPRDTYTEAFF.

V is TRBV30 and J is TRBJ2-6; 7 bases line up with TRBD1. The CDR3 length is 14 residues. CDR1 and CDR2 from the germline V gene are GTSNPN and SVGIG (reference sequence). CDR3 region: CASTGWTGANVLTF. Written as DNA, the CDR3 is TGTGCTTCGACAGGGTGGACTGGGGCCAACGTCCTGACTTTC.

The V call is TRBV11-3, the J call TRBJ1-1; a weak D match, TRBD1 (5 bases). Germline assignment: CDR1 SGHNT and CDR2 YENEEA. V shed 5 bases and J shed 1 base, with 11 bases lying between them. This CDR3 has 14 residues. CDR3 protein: CASSAGGSNTEAFF. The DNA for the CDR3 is TGTGCCAGCAGCGCCGGGGGTTCGAACACTGAAGCTTTCTTT.

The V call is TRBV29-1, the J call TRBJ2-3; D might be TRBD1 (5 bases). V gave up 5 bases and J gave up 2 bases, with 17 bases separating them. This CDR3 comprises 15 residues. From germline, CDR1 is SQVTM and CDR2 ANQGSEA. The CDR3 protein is CSVFLGAGFTDTQYF. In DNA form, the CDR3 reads TGCAGCGTTTTCCTTGGGGCAGGATTCACAGATACGCAGTATTTT.

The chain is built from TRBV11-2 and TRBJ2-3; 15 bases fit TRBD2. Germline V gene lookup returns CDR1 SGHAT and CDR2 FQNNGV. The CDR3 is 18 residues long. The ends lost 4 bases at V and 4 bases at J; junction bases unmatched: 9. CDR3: CASSSGLAGGPSPDTQYF. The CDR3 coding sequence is TGTGCCAGCAGCTCCGGACTAGCGGGAGGGCCTTCGCCAGATACGCAGTATTTT.

CDR3 loop: CASSLEGFGTEAFF. The CDR3, as DNA: TGTGCCAGCAGCTTGGAGGGATTTGGGACTGAAGCTTTCTTT. The chain couples TRBV5-6 to TRBJ1-1; the D is unclear. V lost 0 bases and J 5 bases, leaving 11 bases between the germline ends. CDR3 size: 14 residues. CDR1 and CDR2 (germline): SGHDT, YYEEEE.